These T cell receptor beta chains were read from a single sample in a study of cytomegalovirus exposure and HLA in healthy donors. Produced via immunoSEQ multiplex PCR; TCRdb's table is partial and in-frame only. This sample lists about 130,000 clones; its ten largest clones have roughly 2%. Input material: PBMCs. The receptor set was obtained from a woman in her sixties or seventies in good health and CMV-seronegative. Both conserved end residues are part of each CDR3. A D gene is named only where the DNA matches it firmly.

J | D | V | CDR3 | DNA
TRBJ2-1 | TRBD1 | TRBV4-1 | CASSQNTPGQGFNEQFF | TGCGCCAGCAGCCAAAACACCCCGGGACAGGGATTCAATGAGCAGTTCTTC
TRBJ2-1 | TRBD2 | TRBV6-1 | CASRLAGSYNEQFF | TGTGCCAGCAGGCTAGCGGGGTCCTACAATGAGCAGTTCTTC
TRBJ2-7 | TRBD1 | TRBV5-1 | CASSWDRPYEQYF | TGCGCCAGCAGCTGGGACAGGCCCTACGAGCAGTACTTC
TRBJ1-1 | TRBD1 | TRBV7-3 | CASSAKGQGLTEAFF | TGTGCCAGCAGCGCCAAGGGACAGGGATTGACTGAAGCTTTCTTT
TRBJ2-2 | . | TRBV5-1 | CASKGGVRNTGELFF | TGCGCCAGCAAAGGGGGGGTTAGGAACACCGGGGAGCTGTTTTTT
TRBJ2-1 | . | TRBV7-6 | CASSLWGATYNEQFF | TGTGCCAGCAGCTTGTGGGGAGCTACCTACAATGAGCAGTTCTTC
TRBJ2-3 | . | TRBV5-4 | CASSLPAWGGASDTQYF | TGTGCCAGCAGCTTGCCTGCGTGGGGGGGCGCCTCAGATACGCAGTATTTT
TRBJ2-3 | . | TRBV28 | CASSPRHHTDTQYF | TGTGCCAGCAGCCCCCGACACCACACAGATACGCAGTATTTT
TRBJ1-6 | . | TRBV5-4 | CASSPGQTSSLHF | TGTGCCAGCAGCCCCGGACAGACCTCATCCCTCCACTTT
TRBJ2-2 | . | TRBV10-3 | CAISESTGSGELFF | TGTGCCATCAGTGAGTCGACGGGGTCCGGGGAGCTGTTTTTT
TRBJ2-2 | TRBD2 | TRBV27 | CASSPTSGAAGELFF | TGTGCCAGCAGTCCCACTAGCGGGGCGGCCGGGGAGCTGTTTTTT
TRBJ2-7 | . | TRBV7-7 | CVNPEVGEQYF | TGTGTAAATCCGGAGGTTGGGGAGCAGTACTTC
TRBJ2-7 | TRBD2 | TRBV28 | CASMGDYYEQYF | TGTGCCAGCATGGGGGACTACTACGAGCAGTACTTC
TRBJ2-7 | . | TRBV28 | CASSLIPMREQYF | TGTGCCAGCAGTTTAATTCCAATGCGCGAGCAGTACTTC
TRBJ2-7 | TRBD1 | TRBV10-2 | CASRSRDRDSYEQYF | TGCGCCAGCAGATCAAGAGACAGGGACTCCTACGAGCAGTACTTC
TRBJ2-7 | . | TRBV7-9 | CASSFSGSSYEQYF | TGTGCCAGCAGCTTCTCCGGGAGCTCCTACGAGCAGTACTTC
TRBJ2-7 | . | TRBV5-1 | CASSLEPGISYGQYF | TGCGCCAGCAGCTTGGAGCCAGGGATCTCCTACGGGCAGTACTTC
TRBJ2-1 | . | TRBV10-3 | CAISEQGWAYNEQFF | TGTGCCATCAGTGAGCAGGGGTGGGCCTACAATGAGCAGTTCTTC
TRBJ2-1 | TRBD2 | TRBV19 | CASSRRPGTSGRNEQFF | TGTGCCAGTAGCAGACGTCCTGGGACTAGCGGGAGGAATGAGCAGTTCTTC
TRBJ2-2 | TRBD1 | TRBV30 | CAWRWTGGELFF | TGTGCCTGGCGCTGGACAGGCGGGGAGCTGTTTTTT
TRBJ2-1 | . | TRBV15 | CATSRDMGAKINEQFF | TGTGCCACCAGCAGAGATATGGGGGCCAAGATCAATGAGCAGTTCTTC
TRBJ2-2 | TRBD1 | TRBV2 | CASIGQGAVTGELFF | TGTGCCAGCATTGGGCAGGGGGCAGTCACCGGGGAGCTGTTTTTT
TRBJ1-1 | TRBD1 | TRBV5-1 | CASSGRTGPGTEAFF | TGCGCCAGCAGCGGACGGACAGGGCCAGGCACTGAAGCTTTCTTT
TRBJ2-3 | . | TRBV4-1 | CASSLLASISSTDTQYF | TGCGCCAGCAGCCTGCTAGCGTCTATCTCTAGCACAGATACGCAGTATTTT